This TCR beta chain was recovered during a study of T-cell memory formation after mild COVID-19. The wider study: Most TCR clusters belonged to a single donor.

The ends were cut back, 3 bases at V and 1 base at J, with 16 bases in the middle. The CDR3 length is 17 residues. Germline V lookup: CDR1 LNHDA, CDR2 SQIVND (reference sequence). Ten or more counts support this clonotype. TCRdb independently ran MiXCR on the 5' RACE reads; one entry per CDR3 protein. Altogether approximately 580,000 distinct CDR3 sequences are present, about 20% being singletons, with the ten largest covering about 12%. Sequencing was carried out using PBMCs or a T cell subset sorted from them (not recorded which). The chain employs TRBV19 and TRBJ2-1; unclear D gene. This TCR derives from an adult woman who had mild COVID-19 (a few samples of this study predate the infection). Cell type and time point are not known. The CDR3 nucleotides are TGTGCCAGTAGTATTTATGCCGGGCTAGGATCCTACAATGAGCAGTTCTTC. Its protein is CASSIYAGLGSYNEQFF.